Below are 20 T cell receptor beta chains sequenced from a single sample in a study of identical twins (dated by TCRdb to the mid-2010s). The library was made by 5' RACE. Sequencing was carried out with an Illumina HiSeq 2000. The public reads were reprocessed in TCRdb via fastp at Q25 and MiXCR, keeping in-frame beta chains. Rows merge per CDR3 protein into single entries with the most common DNA and genes. The sample has 1.5 million to 2 million distinct CDR3 sequences on record, less than 40% of them singletons. The ten largest clones add up to about 0.27% of the sample. What was sequenced was cord blood. All receptors come from a newborn girl in good health.

The rearrangement uses TRBV3-1 and TRBJ2-1; D gene uncertain. CDR1 LGHDT and CDR2 YNNKEL come from the germline V gene (reference sequence). The CDR3 runs 15 residues. Trimming left V 4 bases short and J 4 bases short, with 14 bases between. As DNA, the CDR3 is TGTGCCAGCAGCCCCTCGTACCCGCCTTACAATGAGCAGTTCTTC. Translating it yields CASSPSYPPYNEQFF.

This clonotype showed up just a few times. V is TRBV6-5 and J is TRBJ1-1; D is possibly TRBD1 (5 bases). V lost 4 bases, J lost 1 base, and 19 bases lay in between. This CDR3 has 17 residues. CDR1 and CDR2 (germline): MNHEY, SVGAGI. CDR3 DNA: TGTGCCAGCAGTTCCCCCTTTGTGGGGCAGCAGAACACTGAAGCTTTCTTT. This translates into CASSSPFVGQQNTEAFF.

V usage is TRBV5-1 and J usage is TRBJ1-2; 9 nucleotides match TRBD1. The CDR3 runs 15 residues. Looked up from germline, CDR1 is SGHRS and CDR2 is YFSETQ. The J segment lost 4 bases and the V segment lost 1 base, leaving 5 bases of the junction unmatched. CDR3 in DNA: TGCGCCAGCAGCTTGACGGGACAGGGTATCTATGGCTACACCTTC. Its translation: CASSLTGQGIYGYTF.

This rearrangement joins TRBV6-1 to TRBJ2-5, with D perhaps TRBD2 (6 bases). The CDR3 contains 14 residues. From germline, CDR1 is MNHNS and CDR2 SASEGT. The V gene lost 6 bases and the J gene lost 2 bases, with 13 bases spanning the gap. CDR3 protein: CASRTGLLQETQYF. In nucleotides, the CDR3 is TGTGCCAGCAGAACGGGACTTCTACAAGAGACCCAGTACTTC.

The gene calls are TRBV11-1 and TRBJ1-2, with TRBD1 as a possible D gene (5 bases). The germline CDR1 and CDR2 sequences are SGHAT and FQDESV (reference sequence). V dropped 3 bases and J dropped 7 bases, with 9 bases sitting between them. The CDR3 covers 12 residues. This CDR3 is CASSFPGVGYTF. The CDR3 DNA follows: TGTGCCAGCAGCTTTCCGGGGGTTGGCTACACCTTC. The full variable domain, in which reference TRBV11-1 and TRBJ1-2 provide the parts outside the CDR3, is EAEVAQSPRYKITEKSQAVAFWCDPISGHATLYWYRQILGQGPELLVQFQDESVVDDSQLPKDRFSAERLKGVDSTLKIQPAELGDSAMYLCASSFPGVGYTFGSGTRLTVV.

This clonotype was seen a handful of times. This chain connects TRBV7-2 to TRBJ2-5; D assignment may be TRBD1 or TRBD2 (5 bases each). The CDR3 loop spans 14 amino acids. V was trimmed by 8 bases and J by 5 bases, leaving 18 bases between them. Germline V gene sequence: CDR1 SGHTA, CDR2 FQGNSA. DNA for the CDR3: TGTGCCAGCTATCAAATGAGGGGATCCGAGACCCAGTACTTC. It is translated as CASYQMRGSETQYF. The whole variable domain, filled in from reference TRBV7-2 and TRBJ2-5, reads GAGVSQSPSNKVTEKGKDVELRCDPISGHTALYWYRQSLGQGLEFLIYFQGNSAPDKSGLPSDRFSAERTGGSVSTLTIQRTQQEDSAVYLCASYQMRGSETQYFGPGTRLLVL.

This clonotype was counted at least ten times. V and J are TRBV28 and TRBJ2-7, with 8 bases lining up with TRBD2. Germline V gives CDR1 MDHEN, CDR2 SYDVKM. V shed 2 bases and J 4 bases; nucleotides not matched to a gene: 16. The CDR3 has 18 residues. Here the CDR3 reads CASSLPDGVASGHYEQYF. In DNA, the CDR3 is TGTGCCAGCAGTTTACCCGATGGGGTAGCTAGCGGGCATTACGAGCAGTACTTC.

V gene TRBV7-2 combines with J gene TRBJ2-7; D is possibly TRBD1 or TRBD2 (5 bases each). The CDR3 has 16 amino acids. The germline V gene has CDR1 SGHTA and CDR2 FQGNSA. The V end was cut by 1 base, the J end by 0 bases, with 13 bases between. DNA of the CDR3: TGTGCCAGCAGCTTAGAGGGGACGGTAAGCTCCTACGAGCAGTACTTC. Amino acids: CASSLEGTVSSYEQYF. Based on the CDR3 plus reference TRBV7-2 and TRBJ2-7, the full variable domain is GAGVSQSPSNKVTEKGKDVELRCDPISGHTALYWYRQSLGQGLEFLIYFQGNSAPDKSGLPSDRFSAERTGGSVSTLTIQRTQQEDSAVYLCASSLEGTVSSYEQYFGPGTRLTVT.

This clonotype was seen more than once but under ten times. The chain carries TRBV7-9 and TRBJ1-5; TRBD1 agrees at 7 bases. The J segment lost 5 bases and the V segment lost 5 bases, leaving 6 bases of the junction unmatched. The CDR3 runs to 14 residues. Germline CDR1 reads SEHNR; CDR2 reads FQNEAQ (reference sequence). The CDR3 is CASSHTGDYQPQHF. The CDR3 nucleotides are TGTGCCAGCAGCCACACAGGGGACTATCAGCCCCAGCATTTT.

In this sample, this clonotype turned up a few times. This chain connects TRBV20-1 to TRBJ1-2; 7 nucleotides match TRBD1. Germline CDR1 and CDR2: DFQATT and SNEGSKA (reference sequence). V dropped 0 bases and J dropped 7; count of bases not matched to a gene: 5. The CDR3 is 13 residues long. The CDR3 DNA sequence: TGCAGTGCTAGAGATCCCCAGGGGGGTGGCTACACCTTC. Protein sequence: CSARDPQGGGYTF.

This clonotype was detected only a few times. The J gene is TRBJ1-6, the V gene TRBV9; no firm D call. V lost 0 bases, J lost 0 bases, and 10 bases lay in between. Germline V lookup: CDR1 SGDLS, CDR2 YYNGEE. This CDR3 spans 17 amino acids. The CDR3 sequence: CASSVEDNSSYNSPLHF. CDR3 nucleotides: TGTGCCAGCAGCGTAGAAGACAATAGCTCCTATAATTCACCCCTCCACTTT.

This clonotype appeared a few times. The rearrangement links TRBV27 to TRBJ2-7, with D maybe TRBD1 (5 bases). CDR3 length: 16 residues. The ends were cut back, 1 base at V and 5 bases at J, with 18 bases in the middle. CDR1 and CDR2 from the germline V gene are MNHEY and SMNVEV (reference sequence). The CDR3 loop is CASSLWQGSAWDEQYF. Written as DNA, the CDR3 is TGTGCCAGCAGTTTATGGCAGGGCAGCGCCTGGGACGAGCAGTACTTC.

In this sample, this clonotype turned up a few times. The chain has TRBV12-5 and TRBJ2-4, with D possibly TRBD2 on 6 matching bases. Trimming removed 7 bases from V and 6 bases from J, with 19 bases in between. The length of the CDR3 is 15 residues. Germline V gene lookup returns CDR1 LGHNT and CDR2 FRNRAP. The CDR3 loop is CASAPGGERGNIQYF. DNA of the CDR3: TGTGCTAGTGCCCCAGGAGGGGAGCGTGGAAACATTCAGTACTTC.

The chain employs TRBV27 and TRBJ2-5; the D gene is possibly TRBD2 (5 bases). Deletions cut 4 bases from V and 11 bases from J, with 26 bases between. The CDR3 totals 16 residues. CDR1 and CDR2 (germline): MNHEY, SMNVEV (reference sequence). For the CDR3, the DNA is TGTGCCAGCAGTTCCGGACTCCGCGCCCCAGGCAATGAGCAGTACTTC. Its protein is CASSSGLRAPGNEQYF.

A remark on this clonotype: The junction and the germline gene differ at one end; a read error may be behind it. J is TRBJ2-1 and V is TRBV20-1; 13 nucleotides match TRBD2. Germline CDR1 reads DFQATT; CDR2 reads SNEGSKA (reference sequence). The length of the CDR3 is 14 residues. The CDR3 coding sequence is TGCAGTACTAGCGGGGGGGTCTCCTACAATGAGCAGTTCTTC. Protein sequence: CSTSGGVSYNEQFF.

The rearrangement uses TRBV7-9 and TRBJ1-1, with D uncertain. This CDR3 is built from 12 residues. Germline V gives CDR1 SEHNR, CDR2 FQNEAQ (reference sequence). V lost 8 bases and J 1 base, leaving 8 bases between the germline ends. CDR3 residues: CASGRQNTEAFF. The CDR3, as DNA: TGTGCCAGCGGACGCCAGAACACTGAAGCTTTCTTT.

The sample holds a few counts of this clonotype. The chain combines TRBV4-2 with TRBJ2-7, with 8 bases that match TRBD2. Germline V gives CDR1 LGHNA, CDR2 YNFKEQ. Losses at the gene ends were 0 bases for V and 5 bases for J; bases not matched to a gene: 9. The CDR3 runs 16 residues. This CDR3 is CASSQETSGRPHEQYF. The DNA of the CDR3 is TGTGCCAGCAGCCAAGAGACCAGCGGGAGACCCCACGAGCAGTACTTC.

In the case of this clonotype: A much more abundant neighbour one base away suggests this may be a read error. The rearrangement joins TRBV20-1 to TRBJ2-5; TRBD2 aligns across 11 bases. The J call is doubtful: the DNA matches TRBJ2-7 better. The CDR3 has 13 residues. Germline assignment: CDR1 DFQATT and CDR2 SNEGSKA (reference sequence). The CDR3 DNA reads as TGCAGTGCTACCGGGACTAGCGGCTGCGAGCAGTACTTC. Protein: CSATGTSGCEQYF.

This clonotype has just a few counts. The genes are TRBV5-6 and TRBJ2-7; 9 nucleotides line up with TRBD1. The CDR3 consists of 15 residues. Germline V gene lookup returns CDR1 SGHDT and CDR2 YYEEEE. V trimming: 2 bases; J trimming: 6 bases; junction bases outside the gene matches: 9. CDR3 protein: CASSFLGQGPFEQYF. The CDR3 bases are TGTGCCAGCAGCTTCTTGGGACAGGGACCCTTCGAGCAGTACTTC.

The V and J genes are TRBV11-2 and TRBJ2-1; D is possibly TRBD2 (6 bases). The CDR3 runs to 16 residues. V gave up 1 base and J gave up 9 bases, with 19 bases separating them. Germline CDR1 and CDR2: SGHAT and FQNNGV. The CDR3 bases are TGTGCCAGCAGCTTAGGGGTTCCGGGAGTCGGGGTTGAGCAGTTCTTC. Protein sequence: CASSLGVPGVGVEQFF.